This TCR beta chain derives from a study of blood T cell repertoires in COVID-19. On the study more broadly: COVID-19 samples collected from the United States, Italy and Spain covered acute and convalescent phases.

Between the trimmed V and J ends, which lost 0 bases and 6 bases, there was a span of 6 bases. The germline V gene has CDR1 SGHRS and CDR2 YFSETQ. The CDR3 covers 13 residues. The study recruited people aged roughly 18 to 100 years across some 23 US areas. Grouping used clinical history reported by participants in a survey and questionnaire. The data were produced by immunoSEQ multiplex PCR, yet TCRdb's version contains in-frame clones alone and is incomplete. The data show under 250,000 clones, roughly 87% seen once. V usage is TRBV5-1 and J usage is TRBJ2-2; D is uncertain. This TCR was recovered from a young man who had recovered from COVID-19. Sequenced sample: PBMCs or T cells enriched from blood (not recorded which). CDR3 coding DNA: TGCGCCAGCAGCTTGGCCCCAGCCGGGGAGCTGTTTTTT. Amino acids: CASSLAPAGELFF.